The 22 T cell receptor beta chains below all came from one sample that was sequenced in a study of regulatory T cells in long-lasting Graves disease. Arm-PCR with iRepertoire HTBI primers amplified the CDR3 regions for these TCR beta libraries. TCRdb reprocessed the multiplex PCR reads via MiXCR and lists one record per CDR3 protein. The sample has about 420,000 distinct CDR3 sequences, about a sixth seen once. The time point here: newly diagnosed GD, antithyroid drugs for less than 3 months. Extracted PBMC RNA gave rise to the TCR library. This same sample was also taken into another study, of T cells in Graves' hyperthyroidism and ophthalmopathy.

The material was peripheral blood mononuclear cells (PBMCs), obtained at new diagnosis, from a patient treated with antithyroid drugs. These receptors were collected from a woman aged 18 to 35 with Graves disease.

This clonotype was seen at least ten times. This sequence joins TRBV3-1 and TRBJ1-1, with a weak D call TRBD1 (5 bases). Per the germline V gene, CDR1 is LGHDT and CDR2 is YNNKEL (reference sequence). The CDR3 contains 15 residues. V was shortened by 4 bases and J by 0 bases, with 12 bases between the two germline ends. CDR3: CASSPVGRMNTEAFF. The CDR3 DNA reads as TGTGCCAGCAGCCCAGTGGGACGGATGAACACTGAAGCTTTCTTT.

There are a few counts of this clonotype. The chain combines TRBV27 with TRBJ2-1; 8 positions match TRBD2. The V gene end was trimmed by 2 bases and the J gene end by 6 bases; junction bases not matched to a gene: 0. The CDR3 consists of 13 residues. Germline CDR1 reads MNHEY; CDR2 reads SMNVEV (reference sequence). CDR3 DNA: TGTGCCAGCAGTTTACTAGCGGGCAATGAGCAGTTCTTC. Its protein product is CASSLLAGNEQFF.

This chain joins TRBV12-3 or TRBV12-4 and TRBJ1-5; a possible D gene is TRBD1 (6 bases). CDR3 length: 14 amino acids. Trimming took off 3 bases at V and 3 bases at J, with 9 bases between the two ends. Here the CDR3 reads CASSFEGDNQPQHF. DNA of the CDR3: TGTGCCAGCAGTTTCGAGGGGGACAATCAGCCCCAGCATTTT.

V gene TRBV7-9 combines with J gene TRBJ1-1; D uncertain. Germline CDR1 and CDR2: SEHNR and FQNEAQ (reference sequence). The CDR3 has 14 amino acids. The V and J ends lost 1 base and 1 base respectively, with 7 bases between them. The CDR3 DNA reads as TGTGCCAGCAGCTTAGATGAGGCGAACACTGAAGCTTTCTTT. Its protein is CASSLDEANTEAFF.

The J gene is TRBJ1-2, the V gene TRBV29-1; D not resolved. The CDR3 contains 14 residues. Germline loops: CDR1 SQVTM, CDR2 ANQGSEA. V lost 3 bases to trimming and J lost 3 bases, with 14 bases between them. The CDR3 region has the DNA TGCAGCGTTGAGTGGTCTGGTACAGACTATGGCTACACCTTC. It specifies CSVEWSGTDYGYTF.

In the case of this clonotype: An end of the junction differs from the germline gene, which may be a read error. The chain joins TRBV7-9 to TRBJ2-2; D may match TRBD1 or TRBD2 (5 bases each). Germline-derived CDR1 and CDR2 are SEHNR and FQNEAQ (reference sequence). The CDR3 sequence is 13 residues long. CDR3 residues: CAWGSDRAGELLF. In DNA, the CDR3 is TGTGCCTGGGGGAGTGATCGGGCCGGGGAGCTGCTTTTT.

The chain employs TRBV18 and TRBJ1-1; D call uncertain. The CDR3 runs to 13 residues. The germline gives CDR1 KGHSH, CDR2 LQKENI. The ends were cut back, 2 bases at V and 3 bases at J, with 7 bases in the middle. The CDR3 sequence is CASSPGEDTEAFF. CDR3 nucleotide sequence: TGTGCCAGCTCACCAGGGGAGGACACTGAAGCTTTCTTT.

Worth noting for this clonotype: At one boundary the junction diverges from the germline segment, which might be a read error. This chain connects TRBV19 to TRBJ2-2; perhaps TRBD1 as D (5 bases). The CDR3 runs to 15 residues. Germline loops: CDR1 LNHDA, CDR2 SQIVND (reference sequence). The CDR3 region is CASRIGVGNTGELFF. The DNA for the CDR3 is TGTGCCAGTAGAATAGGGGTTGGTAACACCGGGGAGCTGTTTTTT.

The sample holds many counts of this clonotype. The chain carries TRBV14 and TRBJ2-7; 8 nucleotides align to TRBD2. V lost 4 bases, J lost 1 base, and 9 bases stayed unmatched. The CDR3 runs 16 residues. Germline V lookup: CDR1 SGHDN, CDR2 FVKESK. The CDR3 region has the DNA TGTGCCAGCAGCCCTTGGGAAGCGGGAGATTCCTACGAGCAGTACTTC. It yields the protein CASSPWEAGDSYEQYF.

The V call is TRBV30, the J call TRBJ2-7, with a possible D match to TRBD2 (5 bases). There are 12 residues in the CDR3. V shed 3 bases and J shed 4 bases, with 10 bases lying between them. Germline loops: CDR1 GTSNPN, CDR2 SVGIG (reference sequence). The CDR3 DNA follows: TGTGCCTGGAGCCAAACTAGTTACGAGCAGTACTTC. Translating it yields CAWSQTSYEQYF. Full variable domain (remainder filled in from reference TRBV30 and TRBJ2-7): SQTIHQWPATLVQPVGSPLSLECTVEGTSNPNLYWYRQAAGRGLQLLFYSVGIGQISSEVPQNLSASRPQDRQFILSSKKLLLSDSGFYLCAWSQTSYEQYFGPGTRLTVT.

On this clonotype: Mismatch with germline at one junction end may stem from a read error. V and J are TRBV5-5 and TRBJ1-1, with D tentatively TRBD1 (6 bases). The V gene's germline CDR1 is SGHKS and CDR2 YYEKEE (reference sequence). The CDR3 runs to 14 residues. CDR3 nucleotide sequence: TGCGCCAGCAGCAGAGGGGGTATTGACACTGAAGCTTTCTTT. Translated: CASSRGGIDTEAFF. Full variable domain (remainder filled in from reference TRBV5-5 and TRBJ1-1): DAGVTQSPTHLIKTRGQQVTLRCSPISGHKSVSWYQQVLGQGPQFIFQYYEKEERGRGNFPDRFSARQFPNYSSELNVNALLLGDSALYLCASSRGGIDTEAFFGQGTRLTVV.

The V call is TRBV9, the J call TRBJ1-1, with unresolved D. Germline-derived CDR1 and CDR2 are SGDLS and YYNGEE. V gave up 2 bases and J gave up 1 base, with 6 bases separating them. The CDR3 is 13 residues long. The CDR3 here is CASSVYTNTEAFF. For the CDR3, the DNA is TGTGCCAGCAGCGTGTATACGAACACTGAAGCTTTCTTT.

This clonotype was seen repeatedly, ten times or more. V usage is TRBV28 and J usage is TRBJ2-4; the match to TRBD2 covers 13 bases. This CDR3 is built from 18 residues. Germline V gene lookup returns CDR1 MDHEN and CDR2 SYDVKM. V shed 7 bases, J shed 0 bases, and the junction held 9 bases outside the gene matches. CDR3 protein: CASNTGTSGTLAKNIQYF. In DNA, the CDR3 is TGTGCCAGCAACACCGGGACTAGCGGGACCCTAGCCAAAAACATTCAGTACTTC.

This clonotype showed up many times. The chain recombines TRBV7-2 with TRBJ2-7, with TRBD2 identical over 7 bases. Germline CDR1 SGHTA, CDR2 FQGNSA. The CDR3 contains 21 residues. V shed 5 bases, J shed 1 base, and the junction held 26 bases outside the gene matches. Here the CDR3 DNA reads TGTGCCAGCAGCCTAACGACCACCCGGACGTCGCCGGGACTAACATCCTACGAGCAGTACTTC. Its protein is CASSLTTTRTSPGLTSYEQYF.

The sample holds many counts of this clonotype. For the CDR3, the DNA is TGTGCCAGCAGAAAAGGGCACGAGCAGTACTTC. It is translated as CASRKGHEQYF. The gene calls are TRBV6-1 and TRBJ2-7; D remains unclear. With 6 bases removed from V and 5 bases from J, the gap between germline ends came to 8 bases. The CDR3 runs to 11 residues. Germline V gene lookup returns CDR1 MNHNS and CDR2 SASEGT.

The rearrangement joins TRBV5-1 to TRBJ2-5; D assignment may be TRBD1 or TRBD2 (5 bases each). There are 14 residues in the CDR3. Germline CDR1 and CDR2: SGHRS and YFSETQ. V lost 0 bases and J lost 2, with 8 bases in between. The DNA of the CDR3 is TGCGCCAGCAGCTTGGGGGACGTACAAGAGACCCAGTACTTC. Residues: CASSLGDVQETQYF.

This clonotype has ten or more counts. As DNA, the CDR3 is TGCAGTGCTAGACCACAGGGACAGCGCAATCAGCCCCAGCATTTT. Translating it yields CSARPQGQRNQPQHF. The chain has TRBV20-1 and TRBJ1-5; TRBD1 matches 7 bases. CDR3 length: 15 residues. Germline CDR1 and CDR2: DFQATT and SNEGSKA (reference sequence). The V and J ends lost 2 bases and 2 bases, in that order; junction bases with no gene match: 6.

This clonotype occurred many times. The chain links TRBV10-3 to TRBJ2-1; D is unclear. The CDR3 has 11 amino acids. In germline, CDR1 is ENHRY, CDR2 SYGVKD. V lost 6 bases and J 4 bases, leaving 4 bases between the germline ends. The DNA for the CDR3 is TGTGCCATCAGGGGATACAATGAGCAGTTCTTC. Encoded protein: CAIRGYNEQFF.

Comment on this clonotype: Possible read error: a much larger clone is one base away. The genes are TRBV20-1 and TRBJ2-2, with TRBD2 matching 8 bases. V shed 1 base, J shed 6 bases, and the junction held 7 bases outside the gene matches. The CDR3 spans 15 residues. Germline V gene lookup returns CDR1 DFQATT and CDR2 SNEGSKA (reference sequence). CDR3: CSARGSGRMAGELFF. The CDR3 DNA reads TGCAGTGCTAGAGGGAGCGGGAGAATGGCCGGGGAGCTGTTTTTT.

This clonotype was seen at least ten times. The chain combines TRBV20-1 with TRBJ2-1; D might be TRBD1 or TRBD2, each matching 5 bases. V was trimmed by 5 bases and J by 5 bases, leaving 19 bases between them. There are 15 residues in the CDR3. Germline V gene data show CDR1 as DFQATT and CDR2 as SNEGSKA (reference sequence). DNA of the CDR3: TGCAGTGCTCTGGGGGTCCGAAATGGTGACAATGAGCAGTTCTTC. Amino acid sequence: CSALGVRNGDNEQFF.

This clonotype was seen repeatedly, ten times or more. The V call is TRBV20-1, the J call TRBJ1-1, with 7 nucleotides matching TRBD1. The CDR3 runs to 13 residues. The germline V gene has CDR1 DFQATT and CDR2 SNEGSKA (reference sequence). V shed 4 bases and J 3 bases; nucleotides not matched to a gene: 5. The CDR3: CSANKGAYTEAFF. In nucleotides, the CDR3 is TGCAGTGCTAACAAGGGGGCGTACACTGAAGCTTTCTTT.

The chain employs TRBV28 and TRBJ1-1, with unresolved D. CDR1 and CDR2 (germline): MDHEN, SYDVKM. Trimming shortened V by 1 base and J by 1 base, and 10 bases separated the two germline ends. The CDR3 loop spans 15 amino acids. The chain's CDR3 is CASSLLARTNTEAFF. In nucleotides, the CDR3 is TGTGCCAGCAGTTTATTGGCCAGGACGAACACTGAAGCTTTCTTT.